The entry below describes one T cell receptor (beta chain). The record originates from a study of blood T cell repertoires in COVID-19. For the study at large: T cells, B-cell-depleted T cells, or PBMCs provided the cDNA or gDNA that served as material.

Per the study methods: Nucleated cell number was recorded as an estimate derived from reference gene primer amplification. The data were produced by immunoSEQ multiplex PCR, yet TCRdb's version contains in-frame clones alone and is incomplete. V, J and clone size were drawn from that table, and D and trimming were deduced from the DNA. The sample records about 150,000 clones, 79% being singletons. The age range of participants was about 18 to 95 years, with residence in more than 20 US areas. The CDR3 is made up of 17 amino acids. V lost 3 bases, J lost 3 bases, and 6 bases stayed unmatched. Germline assignment: CDR1 SGHKS and CDR2 YYEKEE (reference sequence).

The TCR comes from a woman in her 70s in a cohort exposed to, infected with or recovered from COVID-19 (not recorded which). Sample: PBMCs or T cells enriched from blood (not recorded which). This sequence joins TRBV5-5 and TRBJ2-1; 13 bases align to TRBD2. CDR3 bases: TGTGCCAGCAGCTCCTATGGACTAGCGGGAGTCTACAATGAGCAGTTCTTC. This gives the protein CASSSYGLAGVYNEQFF.